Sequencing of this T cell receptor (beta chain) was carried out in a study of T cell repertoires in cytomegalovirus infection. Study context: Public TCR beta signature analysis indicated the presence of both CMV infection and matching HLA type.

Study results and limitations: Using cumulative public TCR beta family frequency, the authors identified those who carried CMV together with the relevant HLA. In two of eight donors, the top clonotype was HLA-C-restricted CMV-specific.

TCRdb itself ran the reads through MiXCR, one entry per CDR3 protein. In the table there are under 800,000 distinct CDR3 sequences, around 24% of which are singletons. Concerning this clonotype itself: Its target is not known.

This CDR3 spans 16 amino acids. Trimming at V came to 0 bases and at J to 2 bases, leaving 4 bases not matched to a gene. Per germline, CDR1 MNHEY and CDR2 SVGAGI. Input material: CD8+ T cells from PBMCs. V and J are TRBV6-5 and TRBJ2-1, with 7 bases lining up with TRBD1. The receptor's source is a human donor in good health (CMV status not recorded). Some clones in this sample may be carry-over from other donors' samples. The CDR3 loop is CASSYSPQGAYNEQFF. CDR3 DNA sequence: TGTGCCAGCAGTTACTCGCCCCAGGGGGCCTACAATGAGCAGTTCTTC.